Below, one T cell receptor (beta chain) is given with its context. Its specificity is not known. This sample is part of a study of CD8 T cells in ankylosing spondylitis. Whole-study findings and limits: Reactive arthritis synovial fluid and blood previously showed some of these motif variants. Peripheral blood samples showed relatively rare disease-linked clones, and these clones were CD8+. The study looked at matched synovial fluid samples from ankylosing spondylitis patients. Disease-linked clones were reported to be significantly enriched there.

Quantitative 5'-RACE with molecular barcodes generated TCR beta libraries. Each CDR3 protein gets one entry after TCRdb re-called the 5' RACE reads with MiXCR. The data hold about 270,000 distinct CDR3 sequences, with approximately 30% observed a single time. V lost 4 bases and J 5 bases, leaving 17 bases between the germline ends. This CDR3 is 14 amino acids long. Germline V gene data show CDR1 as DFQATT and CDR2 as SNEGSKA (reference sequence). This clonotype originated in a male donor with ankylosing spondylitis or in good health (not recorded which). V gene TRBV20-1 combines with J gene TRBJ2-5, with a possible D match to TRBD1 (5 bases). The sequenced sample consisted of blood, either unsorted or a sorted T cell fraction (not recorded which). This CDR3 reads CSAIQGFWVETQYF. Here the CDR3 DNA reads TGCAGTGCTATCCAGGGATTTTGGGTCGAGACCCAGTACTTC.